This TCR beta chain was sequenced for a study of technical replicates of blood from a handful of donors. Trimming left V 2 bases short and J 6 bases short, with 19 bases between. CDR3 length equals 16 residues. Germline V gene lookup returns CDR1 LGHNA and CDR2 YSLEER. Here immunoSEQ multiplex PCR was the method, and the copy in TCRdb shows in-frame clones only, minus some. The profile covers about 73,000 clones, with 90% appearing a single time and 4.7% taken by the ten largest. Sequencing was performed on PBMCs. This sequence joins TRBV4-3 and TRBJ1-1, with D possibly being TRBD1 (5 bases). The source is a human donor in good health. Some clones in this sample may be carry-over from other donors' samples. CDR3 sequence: CASSQSSGAGGAEAFF. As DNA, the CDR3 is TGCGCCAGCAGCCAAAGTTCGGGCGCAGGAGGGGCTGAAGCTTTCTTT.